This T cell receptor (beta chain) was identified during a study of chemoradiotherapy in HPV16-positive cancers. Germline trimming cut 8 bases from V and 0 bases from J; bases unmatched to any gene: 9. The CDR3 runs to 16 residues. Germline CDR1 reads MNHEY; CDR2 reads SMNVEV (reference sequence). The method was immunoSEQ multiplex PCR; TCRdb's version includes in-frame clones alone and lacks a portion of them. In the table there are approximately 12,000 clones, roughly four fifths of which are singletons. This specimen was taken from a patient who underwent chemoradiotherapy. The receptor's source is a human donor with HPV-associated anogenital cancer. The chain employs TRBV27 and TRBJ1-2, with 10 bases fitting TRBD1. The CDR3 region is CASWAGTGATNYGYTF. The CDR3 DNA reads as TGTGCCAGCTGGGCCGGGACAGGGGCGACTAACTATGGCTACACCTTC.